The TCR beta chain under discussion was sequenced for a study of tissue T cells after allogeneic stem cell transplantation. In the study overall: Several lines of graft-versus-host disease therapy were given to all patients, all with gastrointestinal involvement. Where cell numbers permitted, CD3+ T cells were sorted from preserved blood and marrow. Study results and caveats: TCR repertoires tracked anatomic similarity, regardless of disease or transplant status.

Comment on this clone: Its antigen is not identified.

This CDR3 region has 18 residues. CDR1 is SEHNR and CDR2 is FQNEAQ in the germline V gene (reference sequence). V trimming: 2 bases; J trimming: 6 bases; junction bases outside the gene matches: 14. TCRbeta CDR3 was sequenced at survey depth with template counts. The data were produced by immunoSEQ multiplex PCR, yet TCRdb's version contains in-frame clones alone and is incomplete. The sample yields 25,000 to 30,000 clones, about 85% seen once. The sample consisted of blood, taken before transplantation. The sequence came from a woman between 18 and 50 years old who later had graft-versus-host disease after an allogeneic stem cell transplant. The rearrangement joins TRBV7-9 to TRBJ1-2; 11 nucleotides line up with TRBD1. CDR3 protein: CASSLSLGQGGKGNGYTF. CDR3 nucleotide sequence: TGTGCCAGCAGCTTAAGCCTGGGACAGGGGGGAAAGGGAAATGGCTACACCTTC.